This T cell receptor beta chain was documented in a study of T-cell memory formation after mild COVID-19. General study results and limits: There was a balanced CD4/CD8 profile in clones contracting day 15 to 85, and later expanders leaned CD4+.

Ten or more counts support this clonotype. Its specificity is unknown. CDR1 and CDR2 from the germline V gene are MNHEY and SVGEGT. V shed 0 bases and J shed 3 bases, with 12 bases lying between them. The CDR3 length is 16 residues. MiXCR was run by TCRdb on the 5' RACE reads, yielding one entry per CDR3 protein. The sample shows approximately 500,000 distinct CDR3 sequences, roughly 25% of them seen only once. The chain uses TRBV6-2 or TRBV6-3 and TRBJ2-1, with TRBD2 as a possible D gene (6 bases). The TCR was taken from an adult woman who had mild COVID-19 (a few samples of this study predate the infection). Cell type and time point are not known. Input material: PBMCs or a T cell subset sorted from them (not recorded which). CDR3 sequence: CASSYSETGVYNEQFF. The CDR3 bases are TGTGCCAGCAGTTACTCGGAAACGGGGGTCTACAATGAGCAGTTCTTC.